These T cell receptor beta chains were read from a single sample in a study of OX40 agonist ivuxolimab in advanced cancers. Some clones are missing from TCRdb's copy, which holds only in-frame ones; the method was immunoSEQ multiplex PCR. The sample records 74,000 or so clones, more than 75% being singletons. The specimen comprised CD4+ or CD8+ T cells sorted from blood, sampled in a trial of the OX40 agonist ivuxolimab. Receptors originate from an adult with an advanced solid tumor such as melanoma, head and neck, liver or kidney cancer. Each CDR3 is given with its conserved first and last residue. A D gene is named only where the DNA matches it firmly. Where a row states a size, it is once, few, many or the class of an expanded clone; other rows omit it.

D gene | J gene | clone size | V gene | CDR3 DNA | CDR3 protein
NA | TRBJ1-1 | once | TRBV19 | TGTGCCAGTAGTATCGGGGCGATCGGGAGGGGGACTGAAGCTTTCTTT | CASSIGAIGRGTEAFF
TRBD2 | TRBJ2-2 | NA | TRBV19 | TGTGCCAGTAGTATAGGGGTCGCGGGAGAGCCCGGGGAGCTGTTTTTT | CASSIGVAGEPGELFF
NA | TRBJ2-1 | few | TRBV5-4 | TGTGCCAGCAGCTTGTATAATAGCGAGCAGTTCTTC | CASSLYNSEQFF
NA | TRBJ1-2 | NA | TRBV19 | TGTGCCAGTAGTACCCCCGACGGCTATGGCTACACCTTC | CASSTPDGYGYTF
NA | TRBJ1-1 | NA | TRBV9 | TGTGCCAGCAGCTCGGGGAATGAGGGCACTGAAGCTTTCTTT | CASSSGNEGTEAFF
NA | TRBJ2-7 | NA | TRBV29-1 | TGCACCGTGGGGGTTAGCGAGCAGTACTTC | CTVGVSEQYF
NA | TRBJ1-2 | NA | TRBV11-1 | TGTGCCAGCAGCTTGGACCGGGGCTATGGCTACACCTTC | CASSLDRGYGYTF
NA | TRBJ1-2 | NA | TRBV7-2 | TGTGCCAGCAGCTTAGACGGGAACTATGGCTACACCTTC | CASSLDGNYGYTF
NA | TRBJ1-1 | NA | TRBV7-3 | TGTGCCAGCAGCTTAGGGAGCGGGGACACTGAAGCTTTCTTT | CASSLGSGDTEAFF
TRBD1 | TRBJ2-7 | NA | TRBV2 | TGTGCCAGCAGTGTGGGTCGGGACAGGGAATACTTC | CASSVGRDREYF
NA | TRBJ2-4 | NA | TRBV5-4 | TGTGCCAGCAGCCAAAACCTAGCCAAAAACATTCAGTACTTC | CASSQNLAKNIQYF
TRBD1 | TRBJ2-1 | NA | TRBV9 | TGTGCCAGCAGCGTAGCTCTCCGGGACAGGGGTTACAATGAGCAGTTCTTC | CASSVALRDRGYNEQFF
TRBD1 | TRBJ1-2 | NA | TRBV7-2 | TGTGCCAGCAGCTTGGTTAACCGGGACAGGGGACATGGCTACACCTTC | CASSLVNRDRGHGYTF
NA | TRBJ2-1 | NA | TRBV18 | TGTGCCAGCTCACCACCTGCGGGATACGTAGGTGAGCAGTTCTTC | CASSPPAGYVGEQFF
NA | TRBJ2-2 | once | TRBV2 | TGTGCCAGCAGTGAACGTGAGACCGGGGAGCTGTTTTTT | CASSERETGELFF
NA | TRBJ1-1 | NA | TRBV20-1 | TGCAGTGCTAGAGACCTGGAAGCTTTCTTT | CSARDLEAFF
NA | TRBJ2-1 | NA | TRBV2 | TGTGCCAGCAGCGCACCTAGGGGCCCCTACAATGAGCAGTTCTTC | CASSAPRGPYNEQFF
TRBD2 | TRBJ2-2 | NA | TRBV4-2 | TGTGCCAGCAGCCAAGATGGTCTAGCGGGGGGGCCGACCACCGGGGAGCTGTTTTTT | CASSQDGLAGGPTTGELFF
NA | TRBJ1-6 | NA | TRBV19 | TGTGCCAGTAGTACCAGAGACAGGACCGATTCACCCCTCCACTTT | CASSTRDRTDSPLHF
TRBD1 | TRBJ2-1 | NA | TRBV27 | TGTGCCAGCAGTCTCGGGACAGGGTTCGGGGATGAGCAGTTCTTC | CASSLGTGFGDEQFF
NA | TRBJ2-7 | once | TRBV28 | TGTGCCAGCAGTCCTCCAGGGGAAGAGCAGTACTTC | CASSPPGEEQYF
NA | TRBJ2-7 | NA | TRBV9 | TGTGCCAGCGGTAGGACAATCTCGGACGAGCAGTACTTC | CASGRTISDEQYF
NA | TRBJ2-2 | NA | TRBV5-1 | TGCGCCAGCAGCTTGGCCGCCTTCTCGGGAACCGGGGAGCTGTTTTTT | CASSLAAFSGTGELFF